Presented here are 4 T cell receptor beta chains from one specimen sequenced in a study of Ad26.COV2.S vaccination and SARS-CoV-2 variants. Profiled with immunoSEQ multiplex PCR; TCRdb holds only in-frame clones, not every one. Counted here are 350,000 to 400,000 clones, approximately 90% occurring once; the ten biggest clones make up 1.5% to 2%. Indicated treatment: some 20 received Ad26.COV2.S at low or high dose, single or two shots; about five received placebo; per-sample allocation not given. At day 63 after the first vaccine or placebo injection, samples were drawn. The sample in question was peripheral blood, obtained in a trial of Ad26.COV2.S vaccine versus placebo. The receptors here all came from a person between 18 and 65 years old who received the Ad26.COV2.S COVID-19 vaccine or a placebo.

The CDR3 region has the DNA TGTGCCAGCAGTTTACCCTGGAGTGCCATTCAGTACTTC. As protein: CASSLPWSAIQYF. The gene calls are TRBV27 and TRBJ2-4; D remains unclear. This CDR3 spans 13 amino acids. Germline V CDR1 and CDR2: MNHEY, SMNVEV (reference sequence). Deletions cut 2 bases from V and 9 bases from J, with 11 bases between.

The chain uses TRBV27 and TRBJ1-4; D is undetermined. CDR1 MNHEY and CDR2 SMNVEV come from the germline V gene (reference sequence). This CDR3 comprises 14 residues. Trimming took off 2 bases at V and 0 bases at J, with 4 bases between the two ends. The CDR3 coding sequence is TGTGCCAGCAGTTTAGGGGCAACTAATGAAAAACTGTTTTTT. It translates to CASSLGATNEKLFF.

This sequence joins TRBV3-1 (or the pseudogene TRBV3-2) and TRBJ1-1; a weak D match, TRBD1 (5 bases). V was clipped by 5 bases and J by 1 base, with 14 bases between them. This CDR3 contains 15 residues. Germline V gene lookup returns CDR1 LGHDT and CDR2 YNNKEL (reference sequence). The chain's CDR3 is CASSGRGGRNTEAFF. Here the CDR3 DNA reads TGTGCCAGCAGCGGACGTGGGGGGAGGAACACTGAAGCTTTCTTT.

This clone has only one observation. This rearrangement joins TRBV4-1 to TRBJ2-1, with D perhaps matching TRBD1 (5 bases). Trimming removed 0 bases from V and 4 bases from J, with 13 bases in between. The CDR3 has 16 residues. The V gene's germline CDR1 is MGHRA and CDR2 YSYEKL. The CDR3 DNA reads as TGCGCCAGCAGCCAAGAGGGCAGGGCCAAATACAATGAGCAGTTCTTC. Its translation is CASSQEGRAKYNEQFF.